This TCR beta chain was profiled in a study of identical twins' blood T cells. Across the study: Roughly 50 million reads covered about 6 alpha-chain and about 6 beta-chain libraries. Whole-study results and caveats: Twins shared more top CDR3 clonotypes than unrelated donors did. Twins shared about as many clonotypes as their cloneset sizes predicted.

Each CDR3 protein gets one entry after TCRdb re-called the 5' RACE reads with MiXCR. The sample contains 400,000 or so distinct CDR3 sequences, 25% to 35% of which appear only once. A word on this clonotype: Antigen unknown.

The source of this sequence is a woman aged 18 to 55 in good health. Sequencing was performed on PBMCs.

CDR3 DNA: TGTGCCAGCAGCTCGGGACATGAAGCTTTCTTT. It translates to CASSSGHEAFF. V usage is TRBV6-6 and J usage is TRBJ1-1; perhaps TRBD1 as D (6 bases). The CDR3 length is 11 residues. The V and J ends lost 6 bases and 7 bases respectively, with 9 bases between them. Germline loops: CDR1 MNHNY, CDR2 SVGAGI (reference sequence).